These 8 T cell receptor beta chains came from one sample sequenced in a study of CD8 T cells in ankylosing spondylitis. TCRdb re-called the 5' RACE reads with MiXCR, one entry per CDR3 protein. The sample includes over 30,000 distinct CDR3 sequences, 13% of them seen just once. Specimen: synovial fluid, either unsorted or a sorted T cell fraction (not recorded which). All receptors come from a male donor with ankylosing spondylitis.

This clonotype was found a few times. This sequence joins TRBV10-3 and TRBJ2-7, with 12 positions matching TRBD1. The CDR3 totals 18 residues. Germline V lookup: CDR1 ENHRY, CDR2 SYGVKD. The ends lost 1 base at V and 5 bases at J; junction bases unmatched: 12. The CDR3 is CAISEWYPGQGAGDEQYF. In nucleotides, the CDR3 is TGTGCCATCAGTGAGTGGTATCCGGGACAGGGGGCTGGCGACGAGCAGTACTTC.

This clonotype is labeled medium-sized. The CDR3, as DNA: TGTGCCAGCAGCCCCTACCGGGCCCGCAGGGACAGGTACGAGCAGTACTTC. It codes for CASSPYRARRDRYEQYF. The chain has TRBV21-1 and TRBJ2-7; the table's D call of TRBD1 was not tested on the DNA. TRBV21-1 is a pseudogene. The CDR3 covers 17 residues.

The gene calls are TRBV27 and TRBJ2-1; D is possibly TRBD1 (5 bases). The CDR3 has 15 residues. Trimming took 3 bases from V and 0 from J, leaving 9 bases between them. CDR1 is MNHEY, CDR2 SMNVEV, per germline (reference sequence). The CDR3 bases are TGTGCCAGCAGTTTGGCAGGGCCCTCCTACAATGAGCAGTTCTTC. The encoded protein is CASSLAGPSYNEQFF.

There are a few counts of this clonotype. The chain employs TRBV6-1 and TRBJ2-2, with D maybe TRBD2 (6 bases). Trimming removed 1 base from V and 0 bases from J, with 6 bases in between. Germline CDR1 is MNHNS and CDR2 is SASEGT. CDR3 size: 15 residues. The CDR3 coding sequence is TGTGCCAGCAGTGAAGGACTAGCGAACACCGGGGAGCTGTTTTTT. It yields the protein CASSEGLANTGELFF.

The gene calls are TRBV27 and TRBJ1-1; 7 bases are a match to TRBD1. Trimming removed 0 bases from V and 1 base from J; junction bases left unmatched: 8. Germline CDR1 MNHEY, CDR2 SMNVEV (reference sequence). The CDR3 is made up of 17 amino acids. The CDR3, as DNA: TGTGCCAGCAGTTTATCGGCAGGGGGATTACCGAACACTGAAGCTTTCTTT. Translation gives CASSLSAGGLPNTEAFF.

In its sample, this clonotype was seen a few times. The genes are TRBV5-6 and TRBJ2-3, with TRBD2 matching 12 bases. The V and J ends lost 5 bases and 4 bases, in that order; junction bases with no gene match: 2. The CDR3 is made up of 14 amino acids. Germline values: CDR1 SGHDT, CDR2 YYEEEE. This chain's CDR3 is CASRTSGSSDTQYF. DNA for the CDR3: TGTGCCAGCAGGACTAGCGGGAGTTCAGATACGCAGTATTTT. The variable domain in full, completed from reference TRBV5-6 and TRBJ2-3, reads DAGVTQSPTHLIKTRGQQVTLRCSPKSGHDTVSWYQQALGQGPQFIFQYYEEEERQRGNFPDRFSGHQFPNYSSELNVNALLLGDSALYLCASRTSGSSDTQYFGPGTRLTVL.

This clonotype was counted ten times or more. The V and J genes are TRBV20-1 and TRBJ2-2, with D unresolved. The V gene lost 0 bases and the J gene lost 3 bases, with 11 bases spanning the gap. CDR3 length equals 15 residues. The germline CDR1 and CDR2 sequences are DFQATT and SNEGSKA (reference sequence). The CDR3 region has the DNA TGCAGTGCTAGAGATCTAGGGTCTGACACCGGGGAGCTGTTTTTT. Its protein product is CSARDLGSDTGELFF.

The chain recombines TRBV6-2 or TRBV6-3 with TRBJ2-7; D may match TRBD1 or TRBD2 (5 bases each). The CDR3 is made up of 13 amino acids. Trimming removed 6 bases at V and 3 bases at J, with 12 bases between. The germline V gene encodes CDR1 MNHEY and CDR2 SVGEGT. CDR3 DNA: TGTGCCAGCAGAAATCGGGGCCTCTACGAGCAGTACTTC. Its protein is CASRNRGLYEQYF.